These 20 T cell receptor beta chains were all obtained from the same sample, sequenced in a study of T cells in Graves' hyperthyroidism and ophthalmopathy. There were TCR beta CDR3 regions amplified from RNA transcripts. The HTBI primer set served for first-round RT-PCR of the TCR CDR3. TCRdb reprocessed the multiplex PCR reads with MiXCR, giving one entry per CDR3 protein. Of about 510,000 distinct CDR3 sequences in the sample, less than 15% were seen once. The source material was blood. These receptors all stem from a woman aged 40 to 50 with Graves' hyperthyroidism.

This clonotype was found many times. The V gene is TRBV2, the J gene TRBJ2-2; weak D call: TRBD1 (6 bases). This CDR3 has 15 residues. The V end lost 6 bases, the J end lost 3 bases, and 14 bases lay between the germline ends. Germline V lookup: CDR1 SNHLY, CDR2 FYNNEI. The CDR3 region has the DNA TGTGCCAGCAGCGGCGTCAGGGGTGACACCGGGGAGCTGTTTTTT. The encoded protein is CASSGVRGDTGELFF.

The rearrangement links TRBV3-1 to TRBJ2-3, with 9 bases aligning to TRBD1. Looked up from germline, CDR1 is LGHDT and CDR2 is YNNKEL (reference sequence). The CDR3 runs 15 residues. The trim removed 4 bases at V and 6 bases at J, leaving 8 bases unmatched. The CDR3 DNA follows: TGTGCCAGCAGCCCTGGGACAGGGCCCGGGGATACGCAGTATTTT. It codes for CASSPGTGPGDTQYF.

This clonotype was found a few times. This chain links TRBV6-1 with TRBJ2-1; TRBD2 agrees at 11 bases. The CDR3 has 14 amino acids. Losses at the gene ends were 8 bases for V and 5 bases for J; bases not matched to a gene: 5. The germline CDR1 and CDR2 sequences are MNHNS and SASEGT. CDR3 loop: CASGGTSGNNEQFF. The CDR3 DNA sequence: TGTGCCAGCGGCGGGACTAGCGGAAACAATGAGCAGTTCTTC.

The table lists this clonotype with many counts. The CDR3 DNA reads TGTGCCAGTGGAATAGGCGGGGAGCTGTTTTTT. Translation: CASGIGGELFF. This chain connects TRBV28 to TRBJ2-2, with D hard to call. V was pared by 9 bases and J by 7 bases, with 9 bases between. Germline values: CDR1 MDHEN, CDR2 SYDVKM. CDR3 length: 11 amino acids. Full variable domain (missing parts from reference TRBV28 and TRBJ2-2): DVKVTQSSRYLVKRTGEKVFLECVQDMDHENMFWYRQDPGLGLRLIYFSYDVKMKEKGDIPEGYSVSREKKERFSLILESASTNQTSMYLCASGIGGELFFGEGSRLTVL.

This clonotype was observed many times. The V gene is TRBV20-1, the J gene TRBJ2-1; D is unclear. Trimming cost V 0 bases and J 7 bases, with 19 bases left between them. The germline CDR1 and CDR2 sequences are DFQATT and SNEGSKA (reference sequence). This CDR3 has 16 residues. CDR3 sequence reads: CSARDHRSGRANEQFF. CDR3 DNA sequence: TGCAGTGCTAGAGATCATCGGTCGGGCCGCGCAAATGAGCAGTTCTTC.

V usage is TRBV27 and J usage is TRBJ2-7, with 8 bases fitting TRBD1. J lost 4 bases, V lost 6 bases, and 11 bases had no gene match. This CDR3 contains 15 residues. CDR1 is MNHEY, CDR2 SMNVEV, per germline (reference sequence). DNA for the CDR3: TGTGCCAGCAGCGCCCTCCAGGGGGCCCTGTACGAGCAGTACTTC. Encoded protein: CASSALQGALYEQYF.

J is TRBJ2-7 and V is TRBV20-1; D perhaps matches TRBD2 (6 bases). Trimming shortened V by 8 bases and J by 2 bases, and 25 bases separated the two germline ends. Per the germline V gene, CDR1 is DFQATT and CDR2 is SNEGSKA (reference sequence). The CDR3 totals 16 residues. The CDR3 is CSSKERGWRETYEQYF. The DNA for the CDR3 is TGCAGTTCAAAAGAGAGAGGATGGCGGGAAACCTACGAGCAGTACTTC.

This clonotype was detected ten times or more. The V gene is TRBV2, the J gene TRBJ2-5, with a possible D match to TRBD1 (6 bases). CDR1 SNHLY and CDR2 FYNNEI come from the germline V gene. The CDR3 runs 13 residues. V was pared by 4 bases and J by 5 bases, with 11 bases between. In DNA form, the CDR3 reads TGTGCCAGCAGTGGCCCGAGGGGGGAGACCCAGTACTTC. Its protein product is CASSGPRGETQYF.

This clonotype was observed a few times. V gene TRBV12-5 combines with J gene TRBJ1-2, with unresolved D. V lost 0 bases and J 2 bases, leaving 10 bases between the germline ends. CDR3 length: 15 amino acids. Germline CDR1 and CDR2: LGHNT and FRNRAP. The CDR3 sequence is CASGLVLIENYGYTF. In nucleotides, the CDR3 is TGTGCTAGTGGTTTGGTACTGATTGAGAACTATGGCTACACCTTC. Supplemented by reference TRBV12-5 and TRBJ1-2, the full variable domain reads DARVTQTPRHKVTEMGQEVTMRCQPILGHNTVFWYRQTMMQGLELLAYFRNRAPLDDSGMPKDRFSAEMPDATLATLKIQPSEPRDSAVYFCASGLVLIENYGYTFGSGTRLTVV.

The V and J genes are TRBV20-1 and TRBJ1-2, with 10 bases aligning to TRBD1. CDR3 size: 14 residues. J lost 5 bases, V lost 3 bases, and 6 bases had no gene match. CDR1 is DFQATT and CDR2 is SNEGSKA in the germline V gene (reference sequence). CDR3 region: CSASQGQGWYGYTF. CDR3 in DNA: TGCAGTGCTAGCCAGGGACAGGGGTGGTATGGCTACACCTTC.

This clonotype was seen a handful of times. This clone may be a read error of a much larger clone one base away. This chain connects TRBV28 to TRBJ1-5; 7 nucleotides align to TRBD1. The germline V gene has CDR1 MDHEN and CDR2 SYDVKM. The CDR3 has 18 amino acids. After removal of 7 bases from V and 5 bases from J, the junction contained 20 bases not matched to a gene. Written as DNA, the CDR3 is TGTGCCAGCACCACTAAGACGAAGACAGGGTTGGATTATCAGCCCCAGCATTTT. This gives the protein CASTTKTKTGLDYQPQHF. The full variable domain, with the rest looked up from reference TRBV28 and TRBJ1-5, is DVKVTQSSRYLVKRTGEKVFLECVQDMDHENMFWYRQDPGLGLRLIYFSYDVKMKEKGDIPEGYSVSREKKERFSLILESASTNQTSMYLCASTTKTKTGLDYQPQHFGDGTRLSIL.

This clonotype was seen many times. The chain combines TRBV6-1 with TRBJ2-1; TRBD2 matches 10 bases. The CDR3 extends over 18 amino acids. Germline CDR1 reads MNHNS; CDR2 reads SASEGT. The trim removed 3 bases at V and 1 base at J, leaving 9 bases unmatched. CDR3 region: CASSDPPGSGRSYNEQFF. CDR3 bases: TGTGCCAGCAGTGACCCTCCGGGTAGCGGGAGGTCCTACAATGAGCAGTTCTTC.

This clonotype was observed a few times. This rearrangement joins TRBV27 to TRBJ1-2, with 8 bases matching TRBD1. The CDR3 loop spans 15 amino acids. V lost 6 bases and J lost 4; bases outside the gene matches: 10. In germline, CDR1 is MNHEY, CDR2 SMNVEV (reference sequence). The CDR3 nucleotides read TGTGCCAGCAGGCCCCCAGGGGGCGCGATCTATGGCTACACCTTC. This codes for CASRPPGGAIYGYTF.

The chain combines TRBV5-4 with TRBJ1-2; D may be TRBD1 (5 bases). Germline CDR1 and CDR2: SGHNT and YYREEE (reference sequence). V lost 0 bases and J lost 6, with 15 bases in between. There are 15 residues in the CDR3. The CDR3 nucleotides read TGTGCCAGCAGCTTGGAGGACACCTCAGTGGATGGCTACACCTTC. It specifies CASSLEDTSVDGYTF.

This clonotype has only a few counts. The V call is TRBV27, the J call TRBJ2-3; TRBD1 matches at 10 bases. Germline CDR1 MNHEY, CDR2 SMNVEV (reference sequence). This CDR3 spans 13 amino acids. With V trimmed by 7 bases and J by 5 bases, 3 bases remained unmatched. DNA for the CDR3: TGTGCCAGCACGGACAGGGGGAGAGATACGCAGTATTTT. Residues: CASTDRGRDTQYF.

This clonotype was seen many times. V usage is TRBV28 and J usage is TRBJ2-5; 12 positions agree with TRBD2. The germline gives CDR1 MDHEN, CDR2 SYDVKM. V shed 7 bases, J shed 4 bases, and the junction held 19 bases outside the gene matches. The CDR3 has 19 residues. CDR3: CASNSRKGLAGGLGETQYF. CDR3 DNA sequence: TGTGCCAGCAATTCTAGGAAGGGGCTAGCGGGAGGGCTAGGAGAGACCCAGTACTTC.

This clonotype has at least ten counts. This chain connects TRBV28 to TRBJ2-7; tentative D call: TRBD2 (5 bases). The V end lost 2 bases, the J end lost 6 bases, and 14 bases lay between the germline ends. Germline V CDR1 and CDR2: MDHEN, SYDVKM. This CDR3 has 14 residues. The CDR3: CASSLQEVDCEQYF. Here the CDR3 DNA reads TGTGCCAGCAGTTTACAGGAAGTGGACTGCGAGCAGTACTTC.

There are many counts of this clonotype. The CDR3 nucleotides are TGCAGTGCTCGCGGGAGGGTTTTCGGCGAGACCCAGTACTTC. This sequence encodes CSARGRVFGETQYF. This sequence joins TRBV20-1 and TRBJ2-5; TRBD2 aligns across 9 bases. The CDR3 has 14 amino acids. Trimming removed 5 bases from V and 5 bases from J; junction bases left unmatched: 9. CDR1 and CDR2 from the germline V gene are DFQATT and SNEGSKA (reference sequence).

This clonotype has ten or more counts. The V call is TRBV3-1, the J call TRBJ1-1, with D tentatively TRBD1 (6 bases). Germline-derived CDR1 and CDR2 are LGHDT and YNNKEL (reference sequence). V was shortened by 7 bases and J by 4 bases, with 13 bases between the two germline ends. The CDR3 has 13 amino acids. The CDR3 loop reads CASMLGAATEAFF. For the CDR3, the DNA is TGTGCCAGCATGTTGGGGGCTGCCACTGAAGCTTTCTTT.

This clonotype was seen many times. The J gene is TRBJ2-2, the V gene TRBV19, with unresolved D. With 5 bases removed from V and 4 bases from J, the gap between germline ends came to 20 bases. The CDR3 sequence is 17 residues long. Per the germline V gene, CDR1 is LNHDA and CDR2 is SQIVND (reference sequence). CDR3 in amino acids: CASSRQSGDMSTGELFF. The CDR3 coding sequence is TGTGCCAGTAGTCGGCAGAGTGGAGATATGAGCACCGGGGAGCTGTTTTTT.